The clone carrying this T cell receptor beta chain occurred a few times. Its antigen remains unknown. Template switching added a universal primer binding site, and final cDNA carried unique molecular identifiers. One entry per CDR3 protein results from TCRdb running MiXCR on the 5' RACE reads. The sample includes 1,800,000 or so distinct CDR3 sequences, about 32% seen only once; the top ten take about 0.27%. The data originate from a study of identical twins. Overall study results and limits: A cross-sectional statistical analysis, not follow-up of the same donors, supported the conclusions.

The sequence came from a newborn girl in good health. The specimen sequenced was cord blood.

CDR3 coding DNA: TGTGCCAGCAGTCATCTAGGTCAAAGCTCCTACAATGAGCAGTACTTC. As protein: CASSHLGQSSYNEQYF. The chain is built from TRBV28 and TRBJ2-1, with no clear D. The DNA matches TRBJ2-7 better at its end, which makes the J call doubtful. The CDR3 contains 16 residues. The germline CDR1 and CDR2 sequences are MDHEN and SYDVKM.